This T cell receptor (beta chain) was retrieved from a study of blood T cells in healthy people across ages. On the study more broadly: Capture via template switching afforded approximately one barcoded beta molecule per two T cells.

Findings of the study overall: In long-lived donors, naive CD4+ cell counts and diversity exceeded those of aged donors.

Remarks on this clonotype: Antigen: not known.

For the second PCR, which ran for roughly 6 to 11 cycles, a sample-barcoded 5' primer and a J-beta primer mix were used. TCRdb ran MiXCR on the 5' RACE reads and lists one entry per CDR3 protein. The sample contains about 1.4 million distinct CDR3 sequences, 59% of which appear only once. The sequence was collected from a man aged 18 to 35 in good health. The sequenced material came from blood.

The CDR3 coding sequence is TGCGCCAGCAGCTTTTGGGACAGCCGGATGGATGAGCAGTTCTTC. Amino acid sequence: CASSFWDSRMDEQFF. This chain uses TRBV5-1 with TRBJ2-1, with TRBD1 identical over 7 bases. The CDR3 has 15 residues. V was pared by 2 bases and J by 8 bases, with 10 bases of the junction left unmatched. CDR1 is SGHRS and CDR2 is YFSETQ in the germline V gene.